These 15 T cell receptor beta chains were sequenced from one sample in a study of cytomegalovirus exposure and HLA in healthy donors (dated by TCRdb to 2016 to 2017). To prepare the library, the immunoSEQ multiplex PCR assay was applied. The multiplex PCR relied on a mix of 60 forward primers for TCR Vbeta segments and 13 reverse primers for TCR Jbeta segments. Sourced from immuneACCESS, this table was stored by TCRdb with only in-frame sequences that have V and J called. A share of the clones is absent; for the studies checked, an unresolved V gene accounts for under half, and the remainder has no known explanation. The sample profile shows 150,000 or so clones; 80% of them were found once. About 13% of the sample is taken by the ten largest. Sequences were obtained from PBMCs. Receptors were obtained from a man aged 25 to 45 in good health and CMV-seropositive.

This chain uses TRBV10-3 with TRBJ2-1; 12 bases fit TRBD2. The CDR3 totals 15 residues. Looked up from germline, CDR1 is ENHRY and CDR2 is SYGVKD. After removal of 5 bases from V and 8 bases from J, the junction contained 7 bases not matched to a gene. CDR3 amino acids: CAISILAGGDDEQFF. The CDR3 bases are TGTGCCATCAGTATACTAGCGGGAGGAGATGATGAGCAGTTCTTC.

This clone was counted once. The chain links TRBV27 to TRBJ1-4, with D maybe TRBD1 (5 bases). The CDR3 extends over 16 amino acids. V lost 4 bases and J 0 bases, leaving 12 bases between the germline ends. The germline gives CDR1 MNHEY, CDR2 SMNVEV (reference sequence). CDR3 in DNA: TGTGCCAGCAGTTACCGAGGGACTGCAACTAATGAAAAACTGTTTTTT. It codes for CASSYRGTATNEKLFF.

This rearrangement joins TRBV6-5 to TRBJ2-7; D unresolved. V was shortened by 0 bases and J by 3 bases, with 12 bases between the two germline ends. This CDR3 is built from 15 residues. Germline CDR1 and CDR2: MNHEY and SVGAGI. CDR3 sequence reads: CASSYSPRSHYEQYF. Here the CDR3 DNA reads TGTGCCAGCAGTTACTCGCCGCGTTCCCACTACGAGCAGTACTTC.

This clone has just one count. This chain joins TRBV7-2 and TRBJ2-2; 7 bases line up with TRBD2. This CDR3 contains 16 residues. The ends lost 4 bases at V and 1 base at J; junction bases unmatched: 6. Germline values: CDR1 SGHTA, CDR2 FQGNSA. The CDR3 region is CASSSMPGGNTGELFF. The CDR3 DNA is TGTGCCAGCAGCTCGATGCCGGGGGGGAACACCGGGGAGCTGTTTTTT.

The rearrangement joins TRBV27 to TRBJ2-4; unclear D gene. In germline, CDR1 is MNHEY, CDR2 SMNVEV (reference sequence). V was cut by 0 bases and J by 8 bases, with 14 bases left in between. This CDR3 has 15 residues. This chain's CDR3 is CASSLSSGAIDIQYF. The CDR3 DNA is TGTGCCAGCAGTTTATCTTCCGGAGCGATAGACATTCAGTACTTC.

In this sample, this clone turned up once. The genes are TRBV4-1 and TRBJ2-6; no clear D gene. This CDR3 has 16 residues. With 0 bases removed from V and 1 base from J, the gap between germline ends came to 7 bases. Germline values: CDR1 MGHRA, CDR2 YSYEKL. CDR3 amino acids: CASSQDRTSGANVLTF. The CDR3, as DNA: TGCGCCAGCAGCCAAGATCGCACATCTGGGGCCAACGTCCTGACTTTC.

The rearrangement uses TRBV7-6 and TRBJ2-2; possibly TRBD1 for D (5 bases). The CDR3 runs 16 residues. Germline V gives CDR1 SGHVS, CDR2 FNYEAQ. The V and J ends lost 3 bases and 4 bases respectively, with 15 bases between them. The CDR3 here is CASSFSVGRATGELFF. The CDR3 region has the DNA TGTGCCAGCAGCTTTTCAGTTGGCAGGGCCACCGGGGAGCTGTTTTTT.

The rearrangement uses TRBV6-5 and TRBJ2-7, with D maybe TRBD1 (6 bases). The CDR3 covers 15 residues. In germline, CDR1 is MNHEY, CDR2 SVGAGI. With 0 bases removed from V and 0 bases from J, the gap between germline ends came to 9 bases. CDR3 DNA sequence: TGTGCCAGCAGTTACTCGGACAGTAGCTCCTACGAGCAGTACTTC. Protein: CASSYSDSSSYEQYF.

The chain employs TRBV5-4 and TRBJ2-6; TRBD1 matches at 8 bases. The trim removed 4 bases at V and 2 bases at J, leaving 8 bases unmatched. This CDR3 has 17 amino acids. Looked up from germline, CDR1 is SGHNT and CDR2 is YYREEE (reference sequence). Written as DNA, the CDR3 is TGTGCCAGCAGCCGGACAGGGATTCTCGCTGGGGCCAACGTCCTGACTTTC. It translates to CASSRTGILAGANVLTF.

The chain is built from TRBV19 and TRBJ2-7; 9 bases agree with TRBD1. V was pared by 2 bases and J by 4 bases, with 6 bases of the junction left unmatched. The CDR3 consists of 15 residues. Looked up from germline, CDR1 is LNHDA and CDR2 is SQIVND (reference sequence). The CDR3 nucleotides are TGTGCCAGTAGTATAAGTGAACAGGGGGCTTACGAGCAGTACTTC. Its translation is CASSISEQGAYEQYF.

For the CDR3, the DNA is TGTGCCATCAGCGCTGGACAGCCCGCGAGGGAGCAGTACTTC. This translates into CAISAGQPAREQYF. V and J are TRBV10-3 and TRBJ2-7; tentatively, D is TRBD1 (6 bases). Germline V CDR1 and CDR2: ENHRY, SYGVKD. The CDR3 sequence is 14 residues long. V was cut by 6 bases and J by 7 bases, with 19 bases left in between.

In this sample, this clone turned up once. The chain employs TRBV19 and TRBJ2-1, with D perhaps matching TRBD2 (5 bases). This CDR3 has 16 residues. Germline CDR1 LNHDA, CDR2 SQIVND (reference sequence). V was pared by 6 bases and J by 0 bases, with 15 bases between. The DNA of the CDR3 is TGTGCCAGTAGCCCCGACCGGGCGGGCTCCTACAATGAGCAGTTCTTC. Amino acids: CASSPDRAGSYNEQFF.

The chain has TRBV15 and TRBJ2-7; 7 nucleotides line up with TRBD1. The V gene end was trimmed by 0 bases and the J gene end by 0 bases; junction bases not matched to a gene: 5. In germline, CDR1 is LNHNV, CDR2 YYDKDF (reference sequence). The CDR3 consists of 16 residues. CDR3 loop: CATSREGQWSSYEQYF. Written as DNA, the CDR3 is TGTGCCACCAGCAGAGAGGGACAGTGGAGCTCCTACGAGCAGTACTTC.

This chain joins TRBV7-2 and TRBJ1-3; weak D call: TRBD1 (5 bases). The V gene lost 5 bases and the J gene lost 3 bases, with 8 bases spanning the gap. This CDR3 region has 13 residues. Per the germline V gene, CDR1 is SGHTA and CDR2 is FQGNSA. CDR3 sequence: CASSQGGGNTIYF. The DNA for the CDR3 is TGTGCCAGCAGCCAGGGTGGTGGAAACACCATATATTTT. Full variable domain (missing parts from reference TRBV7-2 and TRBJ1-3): GAGVSQSPSNKVTEKGKDVELRCDPISGHTALYWYRQSLGQGLEFLIYFQGNSAPDKSGLPSDRFSAERTGGSVSTLTIQRTQQEDSAVYLCASSQGGGNTIYFGEGSWLTVV.

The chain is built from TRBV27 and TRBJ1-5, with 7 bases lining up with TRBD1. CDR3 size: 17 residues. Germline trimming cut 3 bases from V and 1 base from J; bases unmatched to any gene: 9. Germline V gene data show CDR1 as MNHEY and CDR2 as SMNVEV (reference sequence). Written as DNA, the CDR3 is TGTGCCAGCAGTTTGAGGGCAGGGGGAACCAGCAATCAGCCCCAGCATTTT. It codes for CASSLRAGGTSNQPQHF.